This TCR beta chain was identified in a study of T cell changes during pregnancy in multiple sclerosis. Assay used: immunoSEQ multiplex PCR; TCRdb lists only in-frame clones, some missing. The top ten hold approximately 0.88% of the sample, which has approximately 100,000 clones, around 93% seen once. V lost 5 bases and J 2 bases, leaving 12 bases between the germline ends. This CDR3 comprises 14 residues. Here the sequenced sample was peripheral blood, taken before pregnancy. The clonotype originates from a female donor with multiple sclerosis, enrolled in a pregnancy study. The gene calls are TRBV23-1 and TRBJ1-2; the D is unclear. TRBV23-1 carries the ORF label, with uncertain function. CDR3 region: CASSRRLRNYGYTF. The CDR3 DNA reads TGCGCCAGCAGTAGACGACTCCGAAACTATGGCTACACCTTC.